The source of this T cell receptor (beta chain) is a study of cytomegalovirus exposure and HLA in healthy donors. With 60 Vbeta and 13 Jbeta primers, the PCR was carried out. Original processing notes: Some 10 million of the 60 million to 90 million unique TCR beta chains counted in a later analysis were shared. Only in-frame clones appear in the TCRdb table, and some are missing; sequencing was by immunoSEQ multiplex PCR. The V and J calls and clone size are taken from that table; D and trimming were inferred from the DNA. This table has fewer than 200,000 clones, 70% to 85% appearing once. This CDR3 has 15 amino acids. Trimming shortened V by 2 bases and J by 2 bases, and 10 bases separated the two germline ends. The germline V gene encodes CDR1 MRHNA and CDR2 SNTAGT.

This clonotype was obtained from a man aged 40-49 years in good health and CMV-seronegative. Sequencing input: PBMCs. The J gene is TRBJ2-1, the V gene TRBV6-4; D gene unclear. The CDR3 sequence: CASSDGEATYNEQFF. Written as DNA, the CDR3 is TGTGCCAGCAGTGACGGTGAGGCTACCTACAATGAGCAGTTCTTC.